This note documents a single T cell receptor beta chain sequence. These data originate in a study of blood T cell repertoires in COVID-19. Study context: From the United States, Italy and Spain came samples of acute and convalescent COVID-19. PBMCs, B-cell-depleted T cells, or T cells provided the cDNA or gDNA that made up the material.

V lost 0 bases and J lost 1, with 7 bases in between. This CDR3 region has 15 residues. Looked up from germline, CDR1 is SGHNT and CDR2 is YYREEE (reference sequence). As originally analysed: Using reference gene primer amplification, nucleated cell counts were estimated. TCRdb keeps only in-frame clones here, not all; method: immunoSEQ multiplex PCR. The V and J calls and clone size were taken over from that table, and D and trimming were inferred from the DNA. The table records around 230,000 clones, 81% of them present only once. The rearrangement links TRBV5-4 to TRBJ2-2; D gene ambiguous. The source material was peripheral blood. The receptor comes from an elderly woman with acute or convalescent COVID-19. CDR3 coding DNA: TGTGCCAGCAGCTTGGTCGGTAGGAACACCGGGGAGCTGTTTTTT. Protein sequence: CASSLVGRNTGELFF.